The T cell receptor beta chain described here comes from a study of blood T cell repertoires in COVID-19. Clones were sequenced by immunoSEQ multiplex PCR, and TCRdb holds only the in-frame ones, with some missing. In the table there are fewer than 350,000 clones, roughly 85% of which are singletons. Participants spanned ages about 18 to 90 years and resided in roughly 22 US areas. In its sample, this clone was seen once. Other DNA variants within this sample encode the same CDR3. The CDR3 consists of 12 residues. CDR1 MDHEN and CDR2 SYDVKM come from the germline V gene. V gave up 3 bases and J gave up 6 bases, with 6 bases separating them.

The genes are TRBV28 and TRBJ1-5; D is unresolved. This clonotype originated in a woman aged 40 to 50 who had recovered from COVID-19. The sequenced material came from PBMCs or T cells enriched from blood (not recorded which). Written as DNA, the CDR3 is TGTGCCAGCAGTTTGCGGGGTCAGCCCCAGCATTTT. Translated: CASSLRGQPQHF.